This TCR beta chain was captured by sequencing in a study of blood T cells in healthy people across ages. This clonotype was recorded many times. Trimming cost V 3 bases and J 10 bases, with 19 bases left between them. Looked up from germline, CDR1 is KGHSH and CDR2 is LQKENI. The CDR3 is made up of 15 amino acids. For the second PCR, which ran for 7 to 11 cycles, a sample-barcoded 5' primer and a J-beta primer mix were used. TCRdb re-derived calls from the 5' RACE reads in MiXCR, one entry per CDR3 protein. This sample yields about 930,000 distinct CDR3 sequences, of which 25% to 35% are seen a single time; approximately 10% belongs to the top ten. These data were also filed under a second study, of T cells of mothers and their children.

The sequence was collected from a woman in her thirties or forties in good health. The source material was blood. This rearrangement joins TRBV18 to TRBJ2-1; D is uncertain. The CDR3 here is CASSPASKALLEQFF. CDR3 sequence (DNA): TGTGCCAGCTCACCCGCGTCCAAAGCCCTACTCGAGCAGTTCTTC.